The clone carrying this TCR beta chain was detected once. Its antigen is unknown. Using immunoSEQ multiplex PCR, the repertoire was profiled, and TCRdb retains in-frame clones only, with some absent. Of some 8,200 clones in the sample, around 85% are singletons; the top ten hold about 2.1%. This specimen belongs to a study of immune evolution from preneoplasia to lung adenocarcinoma. General observations from the study: Later-stage lesions seemingly showed higher T cell density and diversity than normal lung.

V was pared by 1 base and J by 7 bases, with 11 bases of the junction left unmatched. Germline CDR1 SGHTA, CDR2 FQGNSA. The CDR3 totals 17 residues. The source of this sequence is a person aged 50-75 years with lung adenocarcinoma. Material for sequencing was FFPE invasive lung adenocarcinoma tissue. The V and J genes are TRBV7-2 and TRBJ1-4, with 8 bases identical to TRBD1. CDR3 in amino acids: CASSLGAKQGEREKLFF. CDR3 coding DNA: TGTGCCAGCAGCTTAGGGGCCAAACAGGGGGAGCGTGAAAAACTGTTTTTT.